The clone carrying this TCR beta chain appeared a single time. The source of the sample is a study of blood T cell repertoires in COVID-19. Across the study: From T cells, B-cell-depleted T cells, or PBMCs came the material, which was cDNA or gDNA.

V dropped 4 bases and J dropped 8; count of bases not matched to a gene: 11. The CDR3 runs to 15 residues. CDR1 and CDR2 (germline): SGHRS, YFSETQ. Original methodology: Amplified reference gene primers provided the basis for estimating nucleated cell counts. The assay was immunoSEQ multiplex PCR, and TCRdb's table has in-frame clones only and misses some. V and J calls and clone size follow that table, whereas D and trimming were derived from the DNA. The sample includes about 200,000 clones, around 86% of them seen just once. This TCR came from a man in his fifties or sixties who had recovered from COVID-19. The chain is built from TRBV5-1 and TRBJ2-1; 8 bases are shared with TRBD1. The specimen was peripheral blood. The CDR3 is CASSRPGQEFYEQFF. The CDR3, as DNA: TGCGCCAGCAGCCGTCCGGGACAGGAGTTTTATGAGCAGTTCTTC.